The clone carrying this T cell receptor (beta chain) was observed many times. Its antigen is still unknown. Construction of the TCRbeta library involved unique molecular identifiers. TCRdb re-analysed the PCR reads in MiXCR, keeping a single row per CDR3 protein. The table includes roughly 160,000 distinct CDR3 sequences, 11% detected once. The CDR3 is 13 amino acids. Germline V gene sequence: CDR1 PRHDT, CDR2 FYEKMQ (reference sequence). Trimming took off 5 bases at V and 5 bases at J, with 9 bases between the two ends. This sample is part of a study of T-cell reconstitution after alpha-beta-depleted transplantation in children. The study's findings and limits: T-cell counts and diversity at one year post-transplant came mainly from newly produced T cells.

This clonotype originated in a boy between 2 and 10 years old with acute myeloid leukemia, due to receive a stem cell transplant. The specimen was PBMCs, collected before TCRalphabeta/CD19-depleted stem cell transplant. This chain links TRBV13 with TRBJ1-4; tentative D call: TRBD1 (6 bases). The DNA of the CDR3 is TGTGCCAGCAGCCCACAGGGCAATGAAAAACTGTTTTTT. Protein: CASSPQGNEKLFF.